The 20 T cell receptor beta chains presented below share a single source sample, sequenced in a study of blood T cells in healthy people across ages (dated by TCRdb to between 2014 and 2017). Libraries were built with 5' RACE. The sequencer listed for this sample is Illumina HiSeq 2500. The second PCR ran for roughly 7 to 12 cycles and used a J-beta primer mix along with a sample-barcoded 5' primer. TCRdb handled the public reads itself, with Q25 trimming in fastp and clone calling in MiXCR, and kept productive beta chains. Rows are combined by CDR3 protein, so each entry shows the most common genes and DNA. The sample table contains 1,100,000 or so distinct CDR3 sequences; only one count was recorded for 40% to 55% of them. Together, the top ten hold about 19% of the sample. Sequencing input: blood. The receptors here all came from a woman aged 55 to 70 in good health.

The V gene is TRBV2, the J gene TRBJ2-3, with 8 bases fitting TRBD1. CDR3 length: 14 amino acids. Germline V CDR1 and CDR2: SNHLY, FYNNEI. The V and J ends lost 6 bases and 5 bases, in that order; junction bases with no gene match: 7. The DNA for the CDR3 is TGTGCCAGCAGACACGGACAGGGATTAGATACGCAGTATTTT. Translation: CASRHGQGLDTQYF.

This clonotype occurred a few times. The V call is TRBV15, the J call TRBJ2-7, with D perhaps matching TRBD1 (6 bases). The CDR3 length is 14 residues. The germline V gene encodes CDR1 LNHNV and CDR2 YYDKDF (reference sequence). V lost 3 bases and J lost 9, with 18 bases in between. The CDR3 DNA sequence: TGTGCCACCAGCAGTAACCAACAGGGTAGAGGGCAGTACTTC. Protein product: CATSSNQQGRGQYF.

The genes are TRBV3-1 and TRBJ2-2; D unclear. The germline V gene has CDR1 LGHDT and CDR2 YNNKEL (reference sequence). V lost 6 bases and J lost 7, with 6 bases in between. CDR3 length: 11 residues. DNA of the CDR3: TGTGCCAGCAGTTCAATCGGGGAGCTGTTTTTT. Protein: CASSSIGELFF.

J is TRBJ2-4 and V is TRBV9; 7 nucleotides match TRBD1. Per the germline V gene, CDR1 is SGDLS and CDR2 is YYNGEE. J gave up 13 bases and V 0 bases, and 13 bases lay outside the gene matches. The CDR3 length is 15 residues. The CDR3 nucleotides read TGTGCCAGCAGCGTAGCGACAGGGTCTTGGGAAGAGCAGTACTTC. Protein sequence: CASSVATGSWEEQYF.

This chain uses TRBV20-1 with TRBJ1-2; D is unclear. Deletions cut 7 bases from V and 4 bases from J, with 22 bases between. The CDR3 consists of 15 residues. Per germline, CDR1 DFQATT and CDR2 SNEGSKA (reference sequence). As DNA, the CDR3 is TGCAGTGTATTGGACGGTGGTGGGCTTAGCTATGGCTACACCTTC. Translating it yields CSVLDGGGLSYGYTF.

The V gene is TRBV11-2, the J gene TRBJ2-1, with D hard to call. There are 15 residues in the CDR3. CDR1 is SGHAT and CDR2 is FQNNGV in the germline V gene. The germline V and J ends were trimmed by 1 base and 4 bases, with 11 bases remaining between them. The CDR3 is CASSLAVMGYNEQFF. The CDR3 DNA reads as TGTGCCAGCAGCTTAGCCGTGATGGGGTACAATGAGCAGTTCTTC.

This chain connects TRBV19 to TRBJ2-5, with no clear D. The V end lost 4 bases, the J end lost 2 bases, and 8 bases lay between the germline ends. CDR3 length: 13 residues. Germline V lookup: CDR1 LNHDA, CDR2 SQIVND (reference sequence). CDR3 nucleotide sequence: TGTGCCAGTAGTAGCCAGCAACAAGAGACCCAGTACTTC. Protein product: CASSSQQQETQYF.

The chain recombines TRBV27 with TRBJ2-7, with TRBD2 matching over 13 bases. V shed 3 bases, J shed 2 bases, and the junction held 7 bases outside the gene matches. The V gene's germline CDR1 is MNHEY and CDR2 SMNVEV (reference sequence). CDR3 length: 17 amino acids. The CDR3, as DNA: TGTGCCAGCAGTTTTCGGACTAGCGGGAGAAATACCTACGAGCAGTACTTC. Protein product: CASSFRTSGRNTYEQYF.

This chain links TRBV27 with TRBJ1-2; the D gene is possibly TRBD1 (6 bases). The V and J ends lost 2 bases and 8 bases respectively, with 21 bases between them. Germline values: CDR1 MNHEY, CDR2 SMNVEV (reference sequence). The CDR3 covers 16 residues. The chain's CDR3 is CASSLKGAAGVFGYTF. The CDR3 nucleotides are TGTGCCAGCAGTTTAAAGGGTGCGGCAGGGGTCTTCGGCTACACCTTC.

This clonotype was counted between two and nine times. The chain joins TRBV3-1 to TRBJ2-3; 7 bases line up with TRBD1. The CDR3 has 16 amino acids. Germline V gene sequence: CDR1 LGHDT, CDR2 YNNKEL (reference sequence). J lost 2 bases, V lost 2 bases, and 7 bases had no gene match. CDR3 in DNA: TGTGCCAGCAGCCAACGCCGGGACAGATTCACAGATACGCAGTATTTT. This translates into CASSQRRDRFTDTQYF.

This chain connects TRBV7-7 to TRBJ2-2; 15 nucleotides agree with TRBD2. CDR3 size: 17 residues. V lost 2 bases and J lost 4; bases outside the gene matches: 2. Germline V gives CDR1 SSHAT, CDR2 FNYEAQ (reference sequence). In DNA, the CDR3 is TGTGCCAGCAGCTTACGGACTAGCGGGAGGGGCACCGGGGAGCTGTTTTTT. It is translated as CASSLRTSGRGTGELFF.

The chain joins TRBV9 to TRBJ2-3; D uncertain. The V gene lost 4 bases and the J gene lost 4 bases, with 16 bases spanning the gap. There are 15 residues in the CDR3. Germline loops: CDR1 SGDLS, CDR2 YYNGEE. The chain's CDR3 is CASSSRPSSADTQYF. The CDR3 DNA reads as TGTGCCAGCAGCTCCCGGCCCTCTAGTGCAGATACGCAGTATTTT.

The J gene is TRBJ2-5, the V gene TRBV5-6, with TRBD2 matching over 9 bases. The J segment lost 7 bases and the V segment lost 4 bases, leaving 5 bases of the junction unmatched. Germline-derived CDR1 and CDR2 are SGHDT and YYEEEE. The CDR3 spans 13 residues. This chain's CDR3 is CASSLTSGRTQYF. CDR3 sequence (DNA): TGTGCCAGCAGCCTGACTAGCGGCAGGACCCAGTACTTC.

The chain joins TRBV20-1 to TRBJ2-3; possible D gene TRBD1, 5 bases. In germline, CDR1 is DFQATT, CDR2 SNEGSKA (reference sequence). V was clipped by 0 bases and J by 0 bases, with 10 bases between them. CDR3 length: 15 amino acids. CDR3 sequence reads: CSARDNRQSTDTQYF. The CDR3 coding sequence is TGCAGTGCTAGAGACAATCGACAGAGCACAGATACGCAGTATTTT.

This clonotype was seen only once. V is TRBV2 and J is TRBJ2-1; D may be TRBD1 or TRBD2 (5 bases each). The germline CDR1 and CDR2 sequences are SNHLY and FYNNEI. This CDR3 is built from 14 residues. V was shortened by 11 bases and J by 0 bases, with 14 bases between the two germline ends. The CDR3 DNA is TGTGCCCTACGGGACCTTTTCTCCTACAATGAGCAGTTCTTC. Protein sequence: CALRDLFSYNEQFF.

This clonotype was seen a handful of times. CDR3 loop: CASSLRAGQRGETQYF. CDR3 bases: TGTGCCAGCAGTTTAAGGGCGGGACAACGAGGAGAGACCCAGTACTTC. The J gene is TRBJ2-5, the V gene TRBV27, with D perhaps matching TRBD1 or TRBD2 (6 bases each). The CDR3 is 16 amino acids. Germline CDR1 and CDR2: MNHEY and SMNVEV (reference sequence). V dropped 2 bases and J dropped 4 bases, with 17 bases sitting between them.

This clonotype was counted between two and nine times. V usage is TRBV15 and J usage is TRBJ2-7, with a weak D call TRBD2 (5 bases). Germline V gene sequence: CDR1 LNHNV, CDR2 YYDKDF (reference sequence). The CDR3 loop spans 13 amino acids. Trimming took 8 bases from V and 1 from J, leaving 12 bases between them. The CDR3: CATRRAESYEQYF. CDR3 sequence (DNA): TGTGCCACCCGAAGAGCGGAATCCTACGAGCAGTACTTC.

The rearrangement uses TRBV20-1 and TRBJ1-2; 7 bases agree with TRBD1. After removal of 0 bases from V and 8 bases from J, the junction contained 9 bases not matched to a gene. The CDR3 is 14 amino acids. The germline gives CDR1 DFQATT, CDR2 SNEGSKA (reference sequence). The CDR3 region is CSAREQGIHLGYTF. As DNA, the CDR3 is TGCAGTGCTAGAGAACAGGGGATCCACCTAGGCTACACCTTC.

V is TRBV29-1 and J is TRBJ1-1, with D unresolved. The germline V gene has CDR1 SQVTM and CDR2 ANQGSEA. The CDR3 sequence is 14 residues long. With 1 base removed from V and 4 bases from J, the gap between germline ends came to 13 bases. CDR3 in amino acids: CSVEAGSGSTEAFF. The CDR3 DNA is TGCAGCGTTGAAGCGGGGTCAGGCTCCACTGAAGCTTTCTTT.

This clonotype was detected ten times or more. This chain uses TRBV7-2 with TRBJ1-2; 7 bases are a match to TRBD1. CDR3 length: 14 residues. Germline V gene lookup returns CDR1 SGHTA and CDR2 FQGNSA. V lost 6 bases, J lost 2 bases, and 6 bases stayed unmatched. This chain's CDR3 is CASRPQGGNYGYTF. DNA for the CDR3: TGTGCCAGCAGGCCCCAGGGGGGGAACTATGGCTACACCTTC.